These 5 T cell receptor beta chains came from one sample sequenced in a study of blood T cells in healthy people across ages. The second PCR ran roughly 7 to 12 cycles with a sample-barcoded 5' primer and J-beta primers. TCRdb used MiXCR to reprocess the 5' RACE reads, holding one entry per CDR3 protein. The sample yields roughly 800,000 distinct CDR3 sequences, around a quarter seen once. The same sample was also studied in work on T cells of mothers and their children.

Sample: blood. The receptors derive from a boy younger than 18 in good health.

This chain uses TRBV20-1 with TRBJ2-1, with 9 bases that match TRBD1. The assigned J gene may be wrong: the sequence end matches TRBJ2-7 better. The CDR3 sequence is 14 residues long. Germline V gene lookup returns CDR1 DFQATT and CDR2 SNEGSKA (reference sequence). CDR3 DNA sequence: TGCAGTGCCATCCCAAGGACAGGGGTCTACGAGCAGTACTTC. Its protein is CSAIPRTGVYEQYF.

The rearrangement links TRBV2 to TRBJ2-2, with TRBD2 identical over 12 bases. The V and J ends lost 1 base and 1 base, in that order; junction bases with no gene match: 4. Germline CDR1 and CDR2: SNHLY and FYNNEI. The CDR3 consists of 18 residues. CDR3 DNA: TGTGCCAGCAGTGAAGAAGGGGGACTAGCGGGGAACACCGGGGAGCTGTTTTTT. Protein: CASSEEGGLAGNTGELFF.

The chain couples TRBV29-1 to TRBJ2-7; D unresolved. The length of the CDR3 is 12 residues. Germline V gene data show CDR1 as SQVTM and CDR2 as ANQGSEA. The germline V and J ends were trimmed by 5 bases and 1 base, with 9 bases remaining between them. The CDR3 bases are TGCAGCGTTAGGAGCAGTTCCTACGAGCAGTACTTC. Encoded protein: CSVRSSSYEQYF.

This clonotype was detected only a few times. V usage is TRBV4-1 and J usage is TRBJ1-6; D might be TRBD1 (5 bases). The CDR3 covers 13 residues. V was clipped by 0 bases and J by 11 bases, with 8 bases between them. The V gene's germline CDR1 is MGHRA and CDR2 YSYEKL. CDR3 in DNA: TGCGCCAGCAGCCAAGATGGGGGTCCACCCCTCCACTTT. Its translation is CASSQDGGPPLHF.

The chain is built from TRBV3-1 and TRBJ2-5, with unresolved D. The J call may be incorrect, as the DNA end agrees better with TRBJ2-1. CDR3 length: 12 residues. The germline V gene has CDR1 LGHDT and CDR2 YNNKEL (reference sequence). For the CDR3, the DNA is TGTGCCAGCAGCCAAGGGCTGGGTGAGCAGTTCTTC. Its translation: CASSQGLGEQFF.